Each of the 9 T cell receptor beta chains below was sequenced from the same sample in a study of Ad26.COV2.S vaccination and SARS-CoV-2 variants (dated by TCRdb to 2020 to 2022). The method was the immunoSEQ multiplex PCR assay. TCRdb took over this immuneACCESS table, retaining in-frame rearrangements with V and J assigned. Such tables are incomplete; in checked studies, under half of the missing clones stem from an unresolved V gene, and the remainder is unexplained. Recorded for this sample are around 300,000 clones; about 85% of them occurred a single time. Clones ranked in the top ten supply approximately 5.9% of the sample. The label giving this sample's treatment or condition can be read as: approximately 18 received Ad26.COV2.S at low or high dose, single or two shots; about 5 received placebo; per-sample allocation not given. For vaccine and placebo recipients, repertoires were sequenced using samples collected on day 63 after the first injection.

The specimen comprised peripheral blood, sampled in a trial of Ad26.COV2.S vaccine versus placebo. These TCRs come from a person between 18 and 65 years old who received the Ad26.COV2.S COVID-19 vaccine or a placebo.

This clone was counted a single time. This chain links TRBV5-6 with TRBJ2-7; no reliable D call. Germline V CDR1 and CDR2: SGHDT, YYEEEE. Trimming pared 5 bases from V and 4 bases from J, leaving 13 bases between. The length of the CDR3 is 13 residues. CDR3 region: CASRAVPSYEQYF. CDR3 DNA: TGTGCCAGCAGGGCAGTCCCATCTTACGAGCAGTACTTC.

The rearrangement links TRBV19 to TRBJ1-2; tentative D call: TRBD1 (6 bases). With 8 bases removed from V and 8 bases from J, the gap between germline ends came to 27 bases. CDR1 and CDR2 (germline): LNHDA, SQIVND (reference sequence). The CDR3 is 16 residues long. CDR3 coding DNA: TGTGCCAGTCCCAGTCTGCGGAGGGGGGGAGGGAACGGCTACACCTTC. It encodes CASPSLRRGGGNGYTF.

The CDR3 DNA is TGTGCCAGCAGCGTAGAAGGGCAGCCAAGAGGGTACAATGAGCAGTTCTTC. This codes for CASSVEGQPRGYNEQFF. J is TRBJ2-1 and V is TRBV9; possibly TRBD2 for D (5 bases). The CDR3 is 17 residues long. Germline-derived CDR1 and CDR2 are SGDLS and YYNGEE. Trimming removed 0 bases from V and 4 bases from J, with 17 bases in between.

The CDR3 protein is CASRGGGNQPQHF. The CDR3, as DNA: TGTGCCAGTAGGGGCGGGGGCAATCAGCCCCAGCATTTT. The chain uses TRBV2 and TRBJ1-5; maybe TRBD1 (5 bases). The CDR3 contains 13 residues. The germline V gene has CDR1 SNHLY and CDR2 FYNNEI. The germline V and J ends were trimmed by 9 bases and 2 bases, with 11 bases remaining between them.

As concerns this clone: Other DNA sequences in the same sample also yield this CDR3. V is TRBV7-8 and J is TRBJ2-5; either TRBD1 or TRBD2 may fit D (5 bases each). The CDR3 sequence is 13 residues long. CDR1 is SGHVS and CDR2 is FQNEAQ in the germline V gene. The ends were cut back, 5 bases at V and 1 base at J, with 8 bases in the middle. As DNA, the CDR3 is TGTGCCAGCAGCCGAGGGGTCCAAGAGACCCAGTACTTC. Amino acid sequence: CASSRGVQETQYF.

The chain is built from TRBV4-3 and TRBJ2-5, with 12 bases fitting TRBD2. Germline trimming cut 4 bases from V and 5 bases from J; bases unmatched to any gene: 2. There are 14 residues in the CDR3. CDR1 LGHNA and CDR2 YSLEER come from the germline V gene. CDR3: CASSLTSGGETQYF. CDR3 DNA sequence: TGCGCCAGCAGCCTGACTAGCGGGGGCGAGACCCAGTACTTC.

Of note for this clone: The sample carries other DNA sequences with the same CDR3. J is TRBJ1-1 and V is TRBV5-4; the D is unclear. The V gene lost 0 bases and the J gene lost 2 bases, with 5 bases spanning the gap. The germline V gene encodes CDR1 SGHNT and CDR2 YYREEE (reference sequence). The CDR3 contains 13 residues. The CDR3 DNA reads TGTGCCAGCAGCTTGGACAGAAACACTGAAGCTTTCTTT. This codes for CASSLDRNTEAFF.

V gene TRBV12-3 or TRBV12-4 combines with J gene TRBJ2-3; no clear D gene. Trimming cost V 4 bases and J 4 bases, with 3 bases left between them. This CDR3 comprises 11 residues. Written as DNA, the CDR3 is TGTGCCAGCAGTTGGTCAGATACGCAGTATTTT. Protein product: CASSWSDTQYF.

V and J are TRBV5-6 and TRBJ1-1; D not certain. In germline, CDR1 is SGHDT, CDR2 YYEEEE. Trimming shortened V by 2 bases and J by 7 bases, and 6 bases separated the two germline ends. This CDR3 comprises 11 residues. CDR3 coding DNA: TGTGCCAGCAGCTTCAGGCGTGAAGCTTTCTTT. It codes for CASSFRREAFF.